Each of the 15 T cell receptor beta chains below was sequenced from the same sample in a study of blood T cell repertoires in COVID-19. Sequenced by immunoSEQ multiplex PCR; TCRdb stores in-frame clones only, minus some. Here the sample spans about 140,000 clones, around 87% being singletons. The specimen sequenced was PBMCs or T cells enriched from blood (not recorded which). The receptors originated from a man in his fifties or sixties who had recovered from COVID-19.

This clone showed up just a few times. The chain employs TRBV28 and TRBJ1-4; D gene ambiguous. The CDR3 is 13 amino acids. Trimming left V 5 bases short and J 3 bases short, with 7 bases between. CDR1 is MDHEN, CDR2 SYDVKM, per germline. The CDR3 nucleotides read TGTGCCAGCAGTACCTCGGCTAATGAAAAACTGTTTTTT. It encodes CASSTSANEKLFF.

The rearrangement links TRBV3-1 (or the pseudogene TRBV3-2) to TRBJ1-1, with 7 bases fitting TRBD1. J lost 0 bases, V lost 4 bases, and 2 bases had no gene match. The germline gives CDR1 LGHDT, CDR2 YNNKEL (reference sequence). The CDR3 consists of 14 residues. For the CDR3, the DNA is TGTGCCAGCAGCCTCGGGACAGTGAACACTGAAGCTTTCTTT. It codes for CASSLGTVNTEAFF.

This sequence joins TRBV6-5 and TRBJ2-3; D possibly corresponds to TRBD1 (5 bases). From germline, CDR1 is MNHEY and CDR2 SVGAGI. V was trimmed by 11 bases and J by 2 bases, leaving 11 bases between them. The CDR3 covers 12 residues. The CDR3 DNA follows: TGTGCCGGTAAGGGGTCCACAGATACGCAGTATTTT. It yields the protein CAGKGSTDTQYF.

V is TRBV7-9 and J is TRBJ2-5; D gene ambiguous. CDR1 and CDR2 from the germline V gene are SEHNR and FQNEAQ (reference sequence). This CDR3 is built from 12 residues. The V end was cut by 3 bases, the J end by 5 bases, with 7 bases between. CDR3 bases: TGTGCCAGCAGCTTTGCCGCGGAGACCCAGTACTTC. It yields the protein CASSFAAETQYF.

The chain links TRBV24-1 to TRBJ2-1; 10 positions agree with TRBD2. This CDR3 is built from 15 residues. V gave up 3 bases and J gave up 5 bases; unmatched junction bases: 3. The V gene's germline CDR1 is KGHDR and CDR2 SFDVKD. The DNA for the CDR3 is TGTGCCACCAGTGATCCCACTAGCGGGGACAATGAGCAGTTCTTC. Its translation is CATSDPTSGDNEQFF.

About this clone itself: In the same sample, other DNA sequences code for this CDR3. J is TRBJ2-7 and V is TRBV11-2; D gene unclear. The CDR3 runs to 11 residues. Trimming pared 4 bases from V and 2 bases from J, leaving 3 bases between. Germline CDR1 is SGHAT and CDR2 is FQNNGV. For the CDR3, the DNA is TGTGCCAGCAGCTCCACCTACGAGCAGTACTTC. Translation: CASSSTYEQYF. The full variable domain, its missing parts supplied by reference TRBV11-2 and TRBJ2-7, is EAGVAQSPRYKIIEKRQSVAFWCNPISGHATLYWYQQILGQGPKLLIQFQNNGVVDDSQLPKDRFSAERLKGVDSTLKIQPAKLEDSAVYLCASSSTYEQYFGPGTRLTVT.

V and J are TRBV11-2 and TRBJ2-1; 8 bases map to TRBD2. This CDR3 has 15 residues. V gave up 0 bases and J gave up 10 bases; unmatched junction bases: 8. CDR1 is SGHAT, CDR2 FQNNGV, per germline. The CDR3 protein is CASSLDLAGGGEQFF. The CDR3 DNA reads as TGTGCCAGCAGCTTAGATCTAGCGGGCGGGGGCGAGCAGTTCTTC.

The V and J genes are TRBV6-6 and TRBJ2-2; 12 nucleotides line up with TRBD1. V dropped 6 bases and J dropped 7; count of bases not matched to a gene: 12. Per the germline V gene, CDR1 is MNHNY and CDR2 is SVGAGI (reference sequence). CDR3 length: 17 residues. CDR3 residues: CASSRFRDRGRSGELFF. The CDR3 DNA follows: TGTGCCAGCAGCCGATTCCGGGACAGGGGGCGGAGCGGGGAGCTGTTTTTT.

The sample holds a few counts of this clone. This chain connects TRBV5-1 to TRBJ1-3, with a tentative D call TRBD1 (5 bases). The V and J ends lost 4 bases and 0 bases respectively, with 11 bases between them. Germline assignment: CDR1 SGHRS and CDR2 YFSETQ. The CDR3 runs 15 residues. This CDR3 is CASSKAGHSGNTIYF. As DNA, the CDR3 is TGCGCCAGCAGCAAGGCAGGACACTCTGGAAACACCATATATTTT.

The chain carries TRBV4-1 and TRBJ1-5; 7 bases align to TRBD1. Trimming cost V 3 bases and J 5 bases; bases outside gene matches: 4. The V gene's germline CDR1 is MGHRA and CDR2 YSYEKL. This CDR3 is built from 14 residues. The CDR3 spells CASSQRTGDQPQHF. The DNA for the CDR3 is TGCGCCAGCAGCCAGCGTACAGGGGATCAGCCCCAGCATTTT.

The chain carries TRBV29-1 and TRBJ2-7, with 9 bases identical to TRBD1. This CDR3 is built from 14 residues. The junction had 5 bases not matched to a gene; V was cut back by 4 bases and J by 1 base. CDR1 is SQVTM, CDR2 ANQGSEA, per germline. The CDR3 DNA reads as TGCAGCGTTGTGCCCGGGACAGGGTCCTACGAGCAGTACTTC. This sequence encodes CSVVPGTGSYEQYF.

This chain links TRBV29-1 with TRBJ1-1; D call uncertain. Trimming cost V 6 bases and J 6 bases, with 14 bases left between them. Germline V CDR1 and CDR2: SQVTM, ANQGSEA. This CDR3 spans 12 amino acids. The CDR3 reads CSVSGSTPEAFF. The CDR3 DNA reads TGCAGCGTGTCCGGTTCCACCCCTGAAGCTTTCTTT.

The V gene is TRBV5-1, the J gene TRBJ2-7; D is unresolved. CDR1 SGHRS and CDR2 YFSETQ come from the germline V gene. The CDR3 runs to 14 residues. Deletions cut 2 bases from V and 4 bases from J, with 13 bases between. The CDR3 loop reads CASSLTADGYEQYF. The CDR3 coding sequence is TGCGCCAGCAGCTTAACTGCGGATGGGTACGAGCAGTACTTC.

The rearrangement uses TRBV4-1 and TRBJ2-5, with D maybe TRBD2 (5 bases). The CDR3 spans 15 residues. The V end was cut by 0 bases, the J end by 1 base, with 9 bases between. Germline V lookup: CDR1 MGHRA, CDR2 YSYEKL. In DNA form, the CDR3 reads TGCGCCAGCAGCCAAGATCTGGGGAGCCAAGAGACCCAGTACTTC. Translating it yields CASSQDLGSQETQYF.

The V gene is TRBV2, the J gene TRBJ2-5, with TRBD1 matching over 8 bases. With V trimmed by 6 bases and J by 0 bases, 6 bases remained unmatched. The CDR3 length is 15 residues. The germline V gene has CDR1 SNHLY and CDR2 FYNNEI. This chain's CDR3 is CASRTRTGNQETQYF. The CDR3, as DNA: TGTGCCAGCAGAACTCGGACAGGGAACCAAGAGACCCAGTACTTC.